Shown below are 31 T cell receptor beta chains from a single sample sequenced in a study of T-cell memory formation after mild COVID-19. TCRdb reprocessed the 5' RACE reads via MiXCR and lists one record per CDR3 protein. The sample consists of hundreds of thousands of distinct CDR3 sequences, 15% of them appearing once. The sequencing sample was made of PBMCs or a T cell subset sorted from them (not recorded which). The receptors stem from a man between 18 and 29 years old who had mild COVID-19 (a few samples of this study predate the infection). Cell type and time point are not known.

This clonotype has a handful of counts. The chain joins TRBV29-1 to TRBJ1-5, with D perhaps TRBD1 (5 bases). Trimming left V 7 bases short and J 1 base short, with 17 bases between. The germline gives CDR1 SQVTM, CDR2 ANQGSEA. The length of the CDR3 is 15 residues. CDR3 in amino acids: CSAGVTGDSNQPQHF. The CDR3 bases are TGCAGCGCGGGGGTGACGGGGGACAGCAATCAGCCCCAGCATTTT.

The chain recombines TRBV29-1 with TRBJ2-5; the D is unclear. The CDR3 totals 12 residues. V was clipped by 3 bases and J by 2 bases, with 7 bases between them. Germline CDR1 SQVTM, CDR2 ANQGSEA. The CDR3 DNA reads TGCAGCGTTGACGCCACGCAAGAGACCCAGTACTTC. Translating it yields CSVDATQETQYF.

This clonotype was detected a few times. The rearrangement links TRBV20-1 to TRBJ2-7; 7 bases align to TRBD2. CDR1 is DFQATT and CDR2 is SNEGSKA in the germline V gene (reference sequence). The CDR3 consists of 16 residues. J gave up 9 bases and V 3 bases, and 20 bases lay outside the gene matches. The CDR3 DNA sequence: TGCAGTGCTAGGGTTGACTCAGCGGGGCAGGCTCCGAGGCAGTACGTC. Translation: CSARVDSAGQAPRQYV.

The chain couples TRBV7-6 to TRBJ2-1; 9 nucleotides match TRBD2. This CDR3 has 18 amino acids. With 1 base clipped from V and 0 bases from J, the junction kept 7 bases outside the gene matches. Germline CDR1 reads SGHVS; CDR2 reads FNYEAQ. The CDR3 region is CASSLVASGASSYNEQFF. CDR3 bases: TGTGCCAGCAGCTTAGTGGCTAGCGGGGCTAGCTCCTACAATGAGCAGTTCTTC.

This rearrangement joins TRBV28 to TRBJ2-7; 12 positions match TRBD2. CDR1 is MDHEN and CDR2 is SYDVKM in the germline V gene. V shed 5 bases, J shed 5 bases, and the junction held 7 bases outside the gene matches. CDR3 length: 15 residues. The chain's CDR3 is CASSTTSGGWNEQYV. Here the CDR3 DNA reads TGTGCCAGCAGTACGACTAGCGGGGGATGGAACGAGCAGTACGTC.

In its sample, this clonotype was seen many times. The rearrangement uses TRBV5-1 and TRBJ2-7; no reliable D call. The V end lost 7 bases, the J end lost 7 bases, and 12 bases lay between the germline ends. Germline-derived CDR1 and CDR2 are SGHRS and YFSETQ. The CDR3 is made up of 11 amino acids. In DNA, the CDR3 is TGCGCCAGCGGATTGGAACGGGAGCAGTACTTC. Translated, it gives CASGLEREQYF.

By share, this clonotype counts as medium-sized (0.01 to 0.1%). CDR3 bases: TGCGCCAGCAGCTCTTTAGGTACTAGCGGGGGGGCAGATACGCAGTATTTT. It codes for CASSSLGTSGGADTQYF. The rearrangement joins TRBV5-1 to TRBJ2-3; 13 nucleotides match TRBD2. Trimming at V came to 3 bases and at J to 4 bases, leaving 8 bases not matched to a gene. In germline, CDR1 is SGHRS, CDR2 YFSETQ. The CDR3 length is 17 residues.

This clonotype appeared many times. The chain employs TRBV5-1 and TRBJ2-5; tentatively, D is TRBD1 or TRBD2 (5 bases each). CDR3 length: 14 residues. Germline V lookup: CDR1 SGHRS, CDR2 YFSETQ. The V gene lost 4 bases and the J gene lost 2 bases, with 12 bases spanning the gap. The CDR3 loop is CASSPGTAQETQYF. The CDR3 bases are TGCGCCAGCAGCCCCGGGACGGCTCAAGAGACCCAGTACTTC.

The rearrangement links TRBV9 to TRBJ1-1; D gene ambiguous. This CDR3 is built from 13 residues. Deletions cut 4 bases from V and 0 bases from J, with 7 bases between. Germline V gene data show CDR1 as SGDLS and CDR2 as YYNGEE. The CDR3 loop is CASSTGLNTEAFF. CDR3 nucleotides: TGTGCCAGCAGCACCGGGCTGAACACTGAAGCTTTCTTT.

Only a few counts were recorded for this clonotype. The V call is TRBV7-9, the J call TRBJ2-5; a possible D gene is TRBD1 (6 bases). The CDR3 consists of 14 residues. V was clipped by 7 bases and J by 1 base, with 13 bases between them. Germline CDR1 reads SEHNR; CDR2 reads FQNEAQ (reference sequence). In DNA, the CDR3 is TGTGCCAGCACTTTCGGACAGCTCCAAGAGACCCAGTACTTC. Protein product: CASTFGQLQETQYF.

The gene calls are TRBV4-2 and TRBJ2-3, with D unresolved. Per the germline V gene, CDR1 is LGHNA and CDR2 is YNFKEQ. V shed 1 base and J shed 0 bases, with 8 bases lying between them. This CDR3 has 15 residues. CDR3 coding DNA: TGTGCCAGCAGCCAAGTTCCTTCCAGCACAGATACGCAGTATTTT. As protein: CASSQVPSSTDTQYF.

This clonotype was seen more than once but under ten times. This chain joins TRBV6-1 and TRBJ2-7; D is ambiguous. Looked up from germline, CDR1 is MNHNS and CDR2 is SASEGT. The CDR3 contains 13 residues. Trimming pared 4 bases from V and 3 bases from J, leaving 10 bases between. The CDR3 nucleotides are TGTGCCAGCAGTGCGACACTAAACTACGAGCAGTACGTC. This codes for CASSATLNYEQYV.

Only a few counts were recorded for this clonotype. This chain connects TRBV7-2 to TRBJ2-5; tentatively, D is TRBD2 (5 bases). The V end lost 5 bases, the J end lost 2 bases, and 15 bases lay between the germline ends. This CDR3 contains 15 residues. Germline CDR1 SGHTA, CDR2 FQGNSA. CDR3 DNA sequence: TGTGCCAGCAGCCGCGGCGCTAGCCTTCAAGAGACCCAGTACTTC. This codes for CASSRGASLQETQYF. The full variable domain, with the rest looked up from reference TRBV7-2 and TRBJ2-5, is GAGVSQSPSNKVTEKGKDVELRCDPISGHTALYWYRQSLGQGLEFLIYFQGNSAPDKSGLPSDRFSAERTGGSVSTLTIQRTQQEDSAVYLCASSRGASLQETQYFGPGTRLLVL.

This clonotype has only a few counts. V is TRBV20-1 and J is TRBJ1-2; 9 bases fit TRBD1. Trimming at V came to 5 bases and at J to 4 bases, leaving 5 bases not matched to a gene. Germline V gene data show CDR1 as DFQATT and CDR2 as SNEGSKA (reference sequence). CDR3 size: 13 residues. The CDR3 spells CSADTGGPYGYTF. CDR3 DNA: TGCAGTGCTGATACAGGGGGCCCCTATGGCTACACCTTC.

The chain has TRBV7-9 and TRBJ2-3; 8 nucleotides align to TRBD2. This CDR3 has 17 residues. Per the germline V gene, CDR1 is SEHNR and CDR2 is FQNEAQ (reference sequence). V lost 2 bases, J lost 5 bases, and 12 bases stayed unmatched. In nucleotides, the CDR3 is TGTGCCAGCAGCTTAAGCGGCACCACCCGGGGGGGAGATACGCAGTATTTT. Protein: CASSLSGTTRGGDTQYF.

This clonotype was counted between two and nine times. V usage is TRBV7-2 and J usage is TRBJ2-1; D is ambiguous. The CDR3 sequence is 15 residues long. The germline V gene has CDR1 SGHTA and CDR2 FQGNSA. V lost 1 base, J lost 5 bases, and 12 bases lay in between. DNA for the CDR3: TGTGCCAGCAGCTTAGTACACTTGGGGAACAATGAGCAGTTCTTC. Amino acids: CASSLVHLGNNEQFF.

There are a few counts of this clonotype. This chain uses TRBV7-6 with TRBJ2-1; possible D gene TRBD2, 5 bases. The CDR3 runs 16 residues. Trimming took off 5 bases at V and 0 bases at J, with 14 bases between the two ends. The germline gives CDR1 SGHVS, CDR2 FNYEAQ. The CDR3 nucleotides are TGTGCCAGCAGCCCCTCTGTGGGGAGCTCCTACAATGAGCAGTTCTTC. It encodes CASSPSVGSSYNEQFF. Combining the CDR3 with reference TRBV7-6 and TRBJ2-1 gives the whole variable domain GAGVSQSPRYKVTKRGQDVALRCDPISGHVSLYWYRQALGQGPEFLTYFNYEAQQDKSGLPNDRFSAERPEGSISTLTIQRTEQRDSAMYRCASSPSVGSSYNEQFFGPGTRLTVL.

This chain joins TRBV4-3 and TRBJ2-2, with TRBD1 identical over 11 bases. From germline, CDR1 is LGHNA and CDR2 YSLEER. V was clipped by 2 bases and J by 6 bases; unmatched bases: 5. CDR3 length: 16 amino acids. The CDR3 spells CASSQLTGQGAGELFF. CDR3 nucleotide sequence: TGCGCCAGCAGCCAACTGACGGGACAGGGGGCCGGGGAGCTGTTTTTT.

The rearrangement links TRBV5-1 to TRBJ2-5, with D perhaps assigned TRBD1 or TRBD2 (7 bases each). Trimming pared 2 bases from V and 2 bases from J, leaving 13 bases between. This CDR3 is 15 amino acids long. The germline CDR1 and CDR2 sequences are SGHRS and YFSETQ. CDR3 protein: CASSLSGTVQETQYF. CDR3 coding DNA: TGCGCCAGCAGCTTAAGCGGGACAGTACAAGAGACCCAGTACTTC.

This clonotype was detected only a few times. The CDR3 loop is CSARFAGGDQETQYF. The CDR3 DNA reads TGCAGTGCCAGATTCGCGGGGGGCGACCAAGAGACCCAGTACTTC. The chain employs TRBV20-1 and TRBJ2-5; 8 positions match TRBD2. This CDR3 has 15 residues. Germline V CDR1 and CDR2: DFQATT, SNEGSKA (reference sequence). Unmatched junction bases numbered 9, after V lost 6 bases and J lost 0 bases.

This clonotype came up a few times. V and J are TRBV20-1 and TRBJ2-7; either TRBD1 or TRBD2 may supply D (5 bases each). The CDR3 is 12 amino acids. Between the trimmed V and J ends, which lost 5 bases and 2 bases, there was a span of 10 bases. Per the germline V gene, CDR1 is DFQATT and CDR2 is SNEGSKA (reference sequence). The CDR3 nucleotides read TGCAGTGCTTCCAGGGACCCCTACGAGCAGTACGTC. Encoded protein: CSASRDPYEQYV.

This clonotype was seen only a few times. The chain recombines TRBV5-1 with TRBJ2-5; 12 nucleotides line up with TRBD2. CDR1 and CDR2 from the germline V gene are SGHRS and YFSETQ. J gave up 1 base and V 1 base, and 8 bases lay outside the gene matches. This CDR3 is 18 amino acids long. CDR3 sequence (DNA): TGCGCCAGCAGCTTGACGGCTAGCGGGGGGGCGGGCCAAGAGACCCAGTACTTC. Amino acid sequence: CASSLTASGGAGQETQYF.

This clonotype was seen a few times. This chain connects TRBV7-9 to TRBJ1-1, with 7 bases fitting TRBD1. Trimming cost V 6 bases and J 3 bases; bases outside gene matches: 7. Germline CDR1 is SEHNR and CDR2 is FQNEAQ (reference sequence). CDR3 size: 14 residues. As DNA, the CDR3 is TGTGCCAGCAGGGTATTGCAGGGGGACACTGAAGCTTTCTTT. It encodes CASRVLQGDTEAFF.

This clonotype appeared a few times. J is TRBJ2-1 and V is TRBV10-3; 8 bases are a match to TRBD1. Germline V lookup: CDR1 ENHRY, CDR2 SYGVKD. The length of the CDR3 is 16 residues. Unmatched junction bases numbered 9, after V lost 3 bases and J lost 5 bases. The CDR3: CAISDPGTGLDNEQFF. In nucleotides, the CDR3 is TGTGCCATCAGTGACCCCGGGACAGGCTTGGACAATGAGCAGTTCTTC.

This clonotype has a handful of counts. The genes are TRBV7-3 and TRBJ2-1; 7 nucleotides agree with TRBD2. Germline loops: CDR1 SGHTA, CDR2 FQGTGA. The CDR3 has 14 amino acids. The V and J ends lost 5 bases and 3 bases, in that order; junction bases with no gene match: 4. The CDR3 sequence is CASSPGEGYNEQFF. The CDR3 nucleotides are TGTGCCAGCAGCCCGGGGGAGGGCTACAATGAGCAGTTCTTC. The variable domain in full, with the rest retrieved from reference TRBV7-3 and TRBJ2-1, is GAGVSQTPSNKVTEKGKYVELRCDPISGHTALYWYRQSLGQGPEFLIYFQGTGAADDSGLPNDRFFAVRPEGSVSTLKIQRTERGDSAVYLCASSPGEGYNEQFFGPGTRLTVL.

The chain couples TRBV5-1 to TRBJ2-1; D is ambiguous. Germline CDR1 is SGHRS and CDR2 is YFSETQ. The germline V and J ends were trimmed by 4 bases and 4 bases, with 9 bases remaining between them. The CDR3 totals 13 residues. The CDR3 spells CASSPAQYNEQFF. The CDR3 DNA reads TGCGCCAGCAGCCCGGCTCAGTACAATGAGCAGTTCTTC. Filled out from reference TRBV5-1 and TRBJ2-1, the complete variable domain reads KAGVTQTPRYLIKTRGQQVTLSCSPISGHRSVSWYQQTPGQGLQFLFEYFSETQRNKGNFPGRFSGRQFSNSRSEMNVSTLELGDSALYLCASSPAQYNEQFFGPGTRLTVL.

This clonotype came up a few times. This sequence joins TRBV28 and TRBJ2-7; 7 nucleotides match TRBD1. The germline CDR1 and CDR2 sequences are MDHEN and SYDVKM. V was clipped by 5 bases and J by 2 bases; unmatched bases: 9. This CDR3 comprises 15 residues. CDR3 nucleotide sequence: TGTGCCAGCAGTCCCCCCCCGGGGACAGCCTACGAGCAGTACGTC. Its translation is CASSPPPGTAYEQYV.

Many counts were recorded for this clonotype. At one boundary the junction diverges from the germline segment, which might be a read error. This chain connects TRBV5-1 to TRBJ2-5; D is tentatively TRBD1 or TRBD2 (7 bases each). The CDR3 is 14 amino acids. The germline V gene has CDR1 SGHRS and CDR2 YFSETQ. In DNA, the CDR3 is TGTGCCAGCAGCTTAGCAGGGGGGGTAGAGACCCAGTACTTC. Translated, it gives CASSLAGGVETQYF.

The chain couples TRBV4-3 to TRBJ2-2; D is possibly TRBD1 or TRBD2 (5 bases each). V dropped 0 bases and J dropped 5 bases, with 13 bases sitting between them. This CDR3 region has 16 residues. Looked up from germline, CDR1 is LGHNA and CDR2 is YSLEER. The CDR3 region is CASSQDRGSRTGELFF. The CDR3 DNA reads TGCGCCAGCAGCCAAGATCGGGGCAGCCGGACCGGGGAGCTGTTTTTT.

This clonotype was found many times. The genes are TRBV19 and TRBJ1-1, with D perhaps matching TRBD1 (5 bases). The V end was cut by 2 bases, the J end by 5 bases, with 15 bases between. The CDR3 runs to 15 residues. CDR1 and CDR2 (germline): LNHDA, SQIVND (reference sequence). The CDR3: CASSISIGDMTEAFF. CDR3 bases: TGTGCCAGTAGTATAAGTATAGGGGATATGACTGAAGCTTTCTTT.

The V call is TRBV7-2, the J call TRBJ1-3; no firm D call. The CDR3 runs 14 residues. The V gene's germline CDR1 is SGHTA and CDR2 FQGNSA. Between the trimmed V and J ends, which lost 0 bases and 3 bases, there was a span of 6 bases. The CDR3 coding sequence is TGTGCCAGCAGCTTAGCACATCGTGGAAACACCATATATTTT. This translates into CASSLAHRGNTIYF.